This T cell receptor beta chain was captured by sequencing in a study of blood T cell repertoires in COVID-19. V trimming: 3 bases; J trimming: 5 bases; junction bases outside the gene matches: 6. The CDR3 runs to 15 residues. Germline-derived CDR1 and CDR2 are KGHDR and SFDVKD. Some clones are missing from TCRdb's copy, which holds only in-frame ones; the method was immunoSEQ multiplex PCR. The data hold some 220,000 clones, with 80% observed a single time. This TCR was recovered from a human donor in a cohort sampled during active COVID-19. The genes are TRBV24-1 and TRBJ2-7; TRBD1 aligns across 10 bases. Input material: peripheral blood. The CDR3 DNA reads TGTGCCACCAGTGATCGGGGGACAGGGGTCAACGAGCAGTACTTC. Protein sequence: CATSDRGTGVNEQYF.